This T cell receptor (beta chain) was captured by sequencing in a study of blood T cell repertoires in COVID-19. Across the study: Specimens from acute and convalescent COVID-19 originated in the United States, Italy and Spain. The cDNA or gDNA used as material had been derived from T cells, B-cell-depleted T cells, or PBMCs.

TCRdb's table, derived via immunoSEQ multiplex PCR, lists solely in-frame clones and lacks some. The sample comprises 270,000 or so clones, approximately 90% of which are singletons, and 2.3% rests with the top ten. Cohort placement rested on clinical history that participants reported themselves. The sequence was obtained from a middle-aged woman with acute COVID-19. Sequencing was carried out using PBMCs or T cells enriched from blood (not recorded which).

As DNA, the CDR3 is TGTGCCAGCAGCTTACAGGGGAACTATGGCTACACCTTC. It yields the protein CASSLQGNYGYTF. This sequence joins TRBV2 and TRBJ1-2; TRBD1 agrees at 7 bases. This CDR3 comprises 13 residues. The ends lost 6 bases at V and 2 bases at J; junction bases unmatched: 3. Germline lookup yields CDR1 SNHLY and CDR2 FYNNEI.